A selection of T cell receptor beta chains follows, all from one sample in a study of regulatory T cells in long-lasting Graves disease. TCRdb used MiXCR to reprocess the multiplex PCR reads, holding one entry per CDR3 protein. The sample consists of more than 400,000 distinct CDR3 sequences, approximately 16% of them appearing once. The sample was also reused in another study, on T cells in Graves' hyperthyroidism and ophthalmopathy.

The source material was peripheral blood mononuclear cells (PBMCs), sampled at new diagnosis, from a patient treated with antithyroid drugs. These receptors were taken from a woman aged 30 to 39 with Graves disease. The CDR3 runs from the conserved cysteine through the conserved F or W. The D gene is left open where the match is weak. Clone size is not always given. Where it is, it says once, few, many or a class for expanded clones.

V,J,D,size,CDR3,DNA
TRBV19,TRBJ2-3,TRBD2,-,CASSTRTSPGGDTQYF,TGTGCCAGTAGTACCCGGACTAGCCCAGGCGGAGATACGCAGTATTTT
TRBV6-5,TRBJ2-5,-,-,CASSYLFTAAYQETQYF,TGTGCCAGCAGTTATTTATTCACAGCCGCATACCAAGAGACCCAGTACTTC
TRBV30,TRBJ1-5,TRBD1,-,CAWGTGFSNQPQHF,TGTGCCTGGGGGACAGGGTTTAGCAATCAGCCCCAGCATTTT
TRBV7-3,TRBJ2-4,-,once,CASSLGADDYIQYF,TGTGCCAGCAGCTTAGGAGCGGATGATTACATTCAGTACTTC
TRBV10-3,TRBJ1-2,TRBD1,many,CATFRGVQDYGYTF,TGTGCCACCTTCAGGGGGGTGCAGGATTATGGCTACACCTTC
TRBV6-1,TRBJ2-7,TRBD2,few,CASRRLATSYEQYF,TGTGCCAGCAGACGACTAGCGACCTCCTACGAGCAGTACTTC
TRBV12-3/TRBV12-4,TRBJ2-1,TRBD2,few,CASRRARQGLAGGGSYNEQFF,TGTGCCAGCAGGCGGGCCAGGCAGGGACTAGCGGGAGGGGGGTCCTACAATGAGCAGTTCTTC
TRBV28,TRBJ2-5,-,few,CASSFPLHSQETQYF,TGTGCCAGCAGTTTCCCTCTACATAGTCAAGAGACCCAGTACTTC
TRBV11-2,TRBJ1-5,-,-,CASSLDRGSNQPQHF,TGTGCCAGCAGCTTAGACCGGGGTAGCAATCAGCCCCAGCATTTT
TRBV20-1,TRBJ2-3,TRBD2,-,CSASGVAGAPDTQYF,TGCAGTGCTAGTGGGGTAGCGGGAGCGCCAGATACGCAGTATTTT
TRBV7-8,TRBJ1-1,-,few,CASSLWDNLNTEAFF,TGTGCCAGCAGCTTATGGGATAATTTGAACACTGAAGCTTTCTTT
TRBV11-2,TRBJ2-7,TRBD2,once,CASRSGGQRTSGRFDEQYF,TGTGCCAGCAGATCGGGGGGGCAGAGGACTAGCGGGAGATTCGACGAGCAGTACTTC
TRBV28,TRBJ2-7,-,many,CASSRGGGDSSYEQYF,TGTGCCAGCAGCAGGGGGGGAGGCGATTCCTCCTACGAGCAGTACTTC
TRBV20-1,TRBJ2-7,TRBD1,many,CSLTSGTATYEQYF,TGCAGCCTGACATCCGGGACAGCAACCTACGAGCAGTACTTC
TRBV6-2/TRBV6-3,TRBJ1-1,-,few,CASTTAAEAFF,TGTGCCAGCACGACCGCAGCGGAAGCTTTCTTT
TRBV7-8,TRBJ1-4,-,few,CASSLAETSNEKLFF,TGTGCCAGCAGCTTAGCGGAGACTAGTAATGAAAAACTGTTTTTT
TRBV29-1,TRBJ1-2,TRBD1,-,CSVEAGGYGYTF,TGCAGCGTTGAGGCAGGGGGCTATGGCTACACCTTC
TRBV19,TRBJ1-5,-,once,CASSPFSGYGNQPQHF,TGTGCCAGTAGTCCATTCTCAGGGTACGGCAATCAGCCCCAGCATTTT
TRBV7-9,TRBJ2-5,-,-,CASSLKFRQQETQYF,TGTGCCAGCAGCTTAAAGTTTCGGCAGCAAGAGACCCAGTACTTC
TRBV2,TRBJ1-4,TRBD1,many,CASSETGTGSEKLFF,TGTGCCAGCAGTGAGACCGGGACAGGGTCTGAAAAACTGTTTTTT
TRBV14,TRBJ2-3,TRBD2,few,CASSQVAGGSTDTQYF,TGTGCCAGCAGCCAAGTGGCGGGGGGGAGCACAGATACGCAGTATTTT
TRBV11-2,TRBJ2-1,-,many,CASSKGRSSYNEQFF,TGTGCCAGCAGTAAGGGACGGAGCTCCTACAATGAGCAGTTCTTC
TRBV5-1,TRBJ2-2,-,-,CASSFRSLENPSGELFF,TGCGCCAGCAGCTTTAGGTCGTTGGAAAACCCGAGCGGGGAGCTGTTTTTT
TRBV7-9,TRBJ2-3,-,few,CASSLAAGRASDTQYF,TGTGCCAGCAGCTTAGCGGCAGGGCGGGCGTCAGATACGCAGTATTTT
TRBV5-5,TRBJ1-1,-,many,CASSLEVLLRTTEAFF,TGTGCCAGCAGCTTGGAGGTGCTTCTACGGACCACTGAAGCTTTCTTT
TRBV7-2,TRBJ1-5,-,few,CASSPPFQPQHF,TGTGCCAGCAGCCCCCCTTTTCAGCCCCAGCATTTT
TRBV4-1,TRBJ2-5,-,-,CASSPGGAERETQYF,TGTGCCAGCAGCCCAGGAGGAGCAGAACGGGAGACCCAGTACTTC
TRBV12-3/TRBV12-4,TRBJ1-1,TRBD1,many,CASSRSGTGNNTEAFF,TGTGCCAGCAGTAGATCCGGGACAGGGAACAACACTGAAGCTTTCTTT
TRBV18,TRBJ2-7,-,many,CASSPSPGYEQYF,TGTGCCAGCAGCCCATCACCCGGCTACGAGCAGTACTTC
TRBV28,TRBJ2-2,-,few,CASRKLPYANTGELFF,TGTGCCAGCAGGAAACTTCCTTACGCGAACACCGGGGAGCTGTTTTTT
TRBV6-1,TRBJ1-5,-,-,CASSNFLSNQPQHF,TGTGCCAGTAGTAATTTCCTTAGCAATCAGCCCCAGCATTTT
TRBV28,TRBJ2-2,-,few,CASSLLVTMTPTGELFF,TGTGCCAGCAGTTTACTCGTTACTATGACACCGACCGGGGAGCTGTTTTTT
TRBV27,TRBJ2-1,-,-,CASTTGTSYNEQFF,TGTGCCAGCACCACCGGGACTTCCTACAATGAGCAGTTCTTC
TRBV7-8,TRBJ2-5,-,many,CASSLARLSIRQETQYF,TGTGCCAGCAGCTTAGCGAGGCTTTCAATCCGGCAAGAGACCCAGTACTTC
TRBV5-1,TRBJ1-1,-,many,CASSLAGVASGTEAFF,TGCGCCAGCAGCTTGGCCGGCGTAGCGTCGGGTACTGAAGCTTTCTTT
TRBV11-2,TRBJ2-1,TRBD2,many,CASSLEGLAPYNEQFF,TGTGCCAGCAGCTTAGAGGGACTAGCGCCATACAATGAGCAGTTCTTC
TRBV12-3/TRBV12-4,TRBJ1-1,TRBD1,few,CASSFQGADTEAFF,TGTGCCAGCAGTTTTCAGGGGGCGGACACTGAAGCTTTCTTT
TRBV7-2,TRBJ2-2,TRBD2,many,CASSAGLAGIIANTGELFF,TGTGCCAGCAGCGCCGGACTAGCGGGAATCATCGCGAACACCGGGGAGCTGTTTTTT
TRBV27,TRBJ1-1,-,many,CASSLSGEGTEAFF,TGTGCCAGCAGTTTATCGGGGGAGGGCACTGAAGCTTTCTTT
TRBV20-1,TRBJ2-5,-,many,CSVRLGQETQYF,TGCAGTGTTCGGCTTGGGCAAGAGACCCAGTACTTC
TRBV4-1,TRBJ1-1,-,many,CASSQGGTINAEAFF,TGCGCCAGCAGCCAAGGAGGTACGATCAACGCTGAAGCTTTCTTT
TRBV2,TRBJ1-2,TRBD1,many,CASSPQDRAGYTF,TGTGCCAGCAGTCCTCAGGACAGGGCTGGCTACACCTTC
TRBV2,TRBJ2-1,-,many,CASSRGLNEQFF,TGTGCCAGCAGCCGTGGACTCAATGAGCAGTTCTTC
TRBV18,TRBJ2-5,-,many,CASSPPGRETQYF,TGTGCCAGCTCACCACCGGGACGAGAGACCCAGTACTTC
TRBV5-5,TRBJ1-3,TRBD1,-,CASRRQGLTGNTIYF,TGTGCCAGCAGACGACAGGGGTTAACTGGAAACACCATATATTTT
TRBV4-1,TRBJ1-4,-,many,CASSQAAPATNEKLFF,TGCGCCAGCAGCCAAGCCGCTCCTGCAACTAATGAAAAACTGTTTTTT